This TCR beta chain is from a study of cytomegalovirus exposure and HLA in healthy donors. In the case of this clone: Its antigen is undetermined.

Study results and caveats: An analysis was carried out later, and it reportedly showed fewer N-insertions in an Asian-associated ancestry cluster than the approximately 700-donor mean. A classifier reportedly called cytomegalovirus status with high sensitivity and specificity. Most TCRs appeared rarely, but some public TCRs recurred in many donors.

The PCR employed 60 Vbeta primers together with 13 Jbeta primers. The table came from immunoSEQ multiplex PCR; TCRdb's copy has only in-frame clones and leaves some out. The sample has roughly 180,000 clones; about 78% are singletons. Healthy bone marrow donors made up the donor group. Sequencing was done on a sample of PBMCs. This receptor was taken from a woman between 50 and 59 years old in good health and CMV-seropositive.

The CDR3, as DNA: TGTGCCAGCTCACCCCAAAGACAGGGAGGTGGAAACACCATATATTTT. Protein sequence: CASSPQRQGGGNTIYF. The V and J genes are TRBV18 and TRBJ1-3; 7 bases fit TRBD1. Looked up from germline, CDR1 is KGHSH and CDR2 is LQKENI. Trimming cost V 3 bases and J 3 bases; bases outside gene matches: 8. This CDR3 has 16 amino acids. Variable domain in full (rest from reference TRBV18 and TRBJ1-3): NAGVMQNPRHLVRRRGQEARLRCSPMKGHSHVYWYRQLPEEGLKFMVYLQKENIIDESGMPKERFSAEFPKEGPSILRIQQVVRGDSAAYFCASSPQRQGGGNTIYFGEGSWLTVV.